The 32 T cell receptor beta chains listed next were all sequenced from one sample in a study of blood T cell repertoires in COVID-19. Generated by immunoSEQ multiplex PCR, the TCRdb table keeps only in-frame clones and is missing some. Of some 200,000 clones in the sample, approximately 90% were seen once. Sequenced input: peripheral blood. The receptors derive from a woman between 40 and 50 years old with acute or convalescent COVID-19.

Only one count was recorded for this clone. This chain joins TRBV18 and TRBJ2-3; 7 bases match TRBD2. From germline, CDR1 is KGHSH and CDR2 LQKENI. The CDR3 runs to 17 residues. The ends lost 1 base at V and 3 bases at J; junction bases unmatched: 10. The CDR3: CASSPLIRGGSTDTQYF. The CDR3 bases are TGTGCCAGCTCACCACTTATACGCGGGGGATCAACAGATACGCAGTATTTT.

The chain links TRBV2 to TRBJ1-2; 7 positions agree with TRBD1. The length of the CDR3 is 13 residues. In germline, CDR1 is SNHLY, CDR2 FYNNEI. The trim removed 6 bases at V and 6 bases at J, leaving 7 bases unmatched. DNA for the CDR3: TGTGCCAGCAGAGAACAGGGGAGGGATGGCTACACCTTC. This sequence encodes CASREQGRDGYTF.

V usage is TRBV14 and J usage is TRBJ1-2; TRBD1 is a possible D gene (5 bases). The CDR3 is made up of 13 amino acids. The V and J ends lost 5 bases and 2 bases respectively, with 9 bases between them. Germline V CDR1 and CDR2: SGHDN, FVKESK. This CDR3 reads CASSGGDNYGYTF. For the CDR3, the DNA is TGTGCCAGCAGCGGAGGGGACAACTATGGCTACACCTTC. The full variable domain, in which reference TRBV14 and TRBJ1-2 provide the parts outside the CDR3, is EAGVTQFPSHSVIEKGQTVTLRCDPISGHDNLYWYRRVMGKEIKFLLHFVKESKQDESGMPNNRFLAERTGGTYSTLKVQPAELEDSGVYFCASSGGDNYGYTFGSGTRLTVV.

The rearrangement joins TRBV7-2 to TRBJ1-2; D might be TRBD1 (6 bases). Germline V CDR1 and CDR2: SGHTA, FQGNSA. The CDR3 totals 16 residues. The V and J ends lost 1 base and 7 bases respectively, with 19 bases between them. In DNA form, the CDR3 reads TGTGCCAGCAGCTTAGGAGGGATCGGTGCAGGGGTTGGCTACACCTTC. It is translated as CASSLGGIGAGVGYTF.

The chain is built from TRBV19 and TRBJ1-5, with 9 bases lining up with TRBD1. The length of the CDR3 is 14 residues. After removal of 6 bases from V and 0 bases from J, the junction contained 0 bases not matched to a gene. The germline V gene has CDR1 LNHDA and CDR2 SQIVND (reference sequence). This CDR3 is CASRQGASNQPQHF. DNA of the CDR3: TGTGCCAGTAGACAGGGGGCTAGCAATCAGCCCCAGCATTTT.

This chain connects TRBV4-1 to TRBJ2-1; 7 bases line up with TRBD2. The CDR3 sequence is 15 residues long. Germline assignment: CDR1 MGHRA and CDR2 YSYEKL. V gave up 8 bases and J gave up 2 bases; unmatched junction bases: 9. The CDR3, as DNA: TGCGCCAGCGAGAGCCTAGCGGCGACCTACAATGAGCAGTTCTTC. Encoded protein: CASESLAATYNEQFF.

This sequence joins TRBV24-1 and TRBJ1-5; maybe TRBD1 (5 bases). Germline lookup yields CDR1 KGHDR and CDR2 SFDVKD. This CDR3 is built from 15 residues. Trimming stripped 4 bases from V and 4 bases from J, with 13 bases between. CDR3 sequence (DNA): TGTGCCACCAGTGACCAAGACAGCCCAAATCAGCCCCAGCATTTT. Translation gives CATSDQDSPNQPQHF.

V is TRBV9 and J is TRBJ2-5; tentatively, D is TRBD2 (5 bases). The CDR3 is made up of 13 amino acids. V was pared by 0 bases and J by 8 bases, with 11 bases between. Germline values: CDR1 SGDLS, CDR2 YYNGEE. The CDR3 protein is CASSVDEGSTQYF. DNA for the CDR3: TGTGCCAGCAGCGTAGACGAGGGTAGCACCCAGTACTTC.

The rearrangement joins TRBV7-8 to TRBJ1-3; D might be TRBD1 (5 bases). This CDR3 has 14 amino acids. In germline, CDR1 is SGHVS, CDR2 FQNEAQ. V shed 1 base and J shed 4 bases, with 8 bases lying between them. CDR3 in amino acids: CASSLGGYGNTIYF. CDR3 DNA: TGTGCCAGCAGCTTAGGGGGCTACGGAAACACCATATATTTT.

The rearrangement links TRBV6-6 to TRBJ2-2, with 10 positions matching TRBD1. This CDR3 contains 14 residues. Germline CDR1 MNHNY, CDR2 SVGAGI (reference sequence). V shed 7 bases, J shed 6 bases, and the junction held 5 bases outside the gene matches. CDR3 DNA: TGTGCCAGCAAGGGACAGGGGTCCGCCGGGGAGCTGTTTTTT. As protein: CASKGQGSAGELFF.

This chain links TRBV6-6 with TRBJ2-7, with 7 nucleotides matching TRBD1. Germline lookup yields CDR1 MNHNY and CDR2 SVGAGI (reference sequence). The CDR3 contains 14 residues. V lost 10 bases to trimming and J lost 2 bases; unmatched junction nucleotides: 11. The chain's CDR3 is CATNPTGVAYEQYV. The DNA for the CDR3 is TGTGCCACCAATCCAACAGGGGTGGCCTACGAGCAGTACGTC.

The CDR3 coding sequence is TGTGCCAGTAGCTCCTACCGAGGGGGCTATGGCTACACCTTC. It codes for CASSSYRGGYGYTF. V is TRBV19 and J is TRBJ1-2; D is perhaps TRBD1 (6 bases). Per germline, CDR1 LNHDA and CDR2 SQIVND (reference sequence). V lost 6 bases, J lost 4 bases, and 15 bases lay in between. The CDR3 loop spans 14 amino acids.

V and J are TRBV18 and TRBJ1-2; TRBD1 might be the D (6 bases). Trimming took 3 bases from V and 4 from J, leaving 15 bases between them. The V gene's germline CDR1 is KGHSH and CDR2 LQKENI. The CDR3 spans 15 residues. CDR3 protein: CASSPRDLGGYGYTF. The CDR3 region has the DNA TGTGCCAGCTCACCTAGGGACCTAGGGGGCTATGGCTACACCTTC.

V usage is TRBV9 and J usage is TRBJ1-2, with a possible D match to TRBD1 (6 bases). Germline CDR1 is SGDLS and CDR2 is YYNGEE. V was pared by 0 bases and J by 6 bases, with 15 bases between. CDR3 length: 15 amino acids. The chain's CDR3 is CASSVGGAGLDGYTF. The CDR3 nucleotides are TGTGCCAGCAGCGTAGGGGGGGCAGGACTAGATGGCTACACCTTC.

Only one count was recorded for this clone. This same CDR3 is encoded by further DNA sequences in the sample. The chain has TRBV4-2 and TRBJ2-3, with D possibly matching TRBD1 (6 bases). CDR1 is LGHNA, CDR2 YNFKEQ, per germline. Between the trimmed V and J ends, which lost 0 bases and 1 base, there was a span of 8 bases. This CDR3 comprises 15 residues. The DNA for the CDR3 is TGTGCCAGCAGCCAAGAAGGGGGAGGCACAGATACGCAGTATTTT. Encoded protein: CASSQEGGGTDTQYF.

The gene calls are TRBV5-4 and TRBJ2-3; the match to TRBD1 covers 7 bases. The junction had 5 bases not matched to a gene; V was cut back by 0 bases and J by 1 base. From germline, CDR1 is SGHNT and CDR2 YYREEE (reference sequence). The CDR3 is 16 amino acids. The CDR3 DNA reads as TGTGCCAGCAGCTTGGGAGCCCAGGGGGGCACAGATACGCAGTATTTT. As protein: CASSLGAQGGTDTQYF.

This chain's CDR3 is CASSEIWAANYGYTF. The CDR3 DNA reads TGTGCCAGCAGTGAAATTTGGGCAGCCAACTATGGCTACACCTTC. This sequence joins TRBV2 and TRBJ1-2, with D unresolved. The CDR3 covers 15 residues. V dropped 2 bases and J dropped 2 bases, with 12 bases sitting between them. Germline V gives CDR1 SNHLY, CDR2 FYNNEI.

V gene TRBV9 combines with J gene TRBJ2-3; possibly TRBD2 for D (6 bases). CDR3 size: 15 residues. Germline CDR1 reads SGDLS; CDR2 reads YYNGEE. Deletions cut 6 bases from V and 1 base from J, with 15 bases between. The CDR3 region has the DNA TGTGCCAGCACCCCGGGGCGGGGAGGCACAGATACGCAGTATTTT. Residues: CASTPGRGGTDTQYF.

This chain connects TRBV2 to TRBJ2-2, with a weak D call TRBD1 (6 bases). In germline, CDR1 is SNHLY, CDR2 FYNNEI. V dropped 5 bases and J dropped 9 bases, with 10 bases sitting between them. The CDR3 sequence is 12 residues long. CDR3 nucleotides: TGTGCCAGCAGTTTGGGGGCCCGGGAGCTGTTTTTT. It is translated as CASSLGARELFF.

The chain carries TRBV9 and TRBJ2-2; 14 nucleotides match TRBD2. The ends lost 2 bases at V and 3 bases at J; junction bases unmatched: 3. This CDR3 is built from 17 residues. In germline, CDR1 is SGDLS, CDR2 YYNGEE. The CDR3 DNA reads as TGTGCCAGCAGCGTGACTAGCGGGGGGGCCGACACCGGGGAGCTGTTTTTT. It translates to CASSVTSGGADTGELFF.

As for this clone: The junction departs from the called germline gene at one end, perhaps through a read error. The chain recombines TRBV6-4 with TRBJ1-2; a possible D gene is TRBD1 (6 bases). CDR1 and CDR2 from the germline V gene are MRHNA and SNTAGT. The CDR3 is 11 residues long. CDR3: CASSDFRDKVF. CDR3 in DNA: TGTGCCAGCAGTGACTTTAGGGACAAAGTCTTC.

The CDR3 sequence is CASSLGQKDLSGNTIYF. The CDR3 DNA sequence: TGCGCCAGCAGCTTGGGACAGAAAGACCTCTCTGGAAACACCATATATTTT. V gene TRBV5-1 combines with J gene TRBJ1-3, with D possibly matching TRBD1 (5 bases). Trimming took 0 bases from V and 0 from J, leaving 13 bases between them. This CDR3 contains 17 residues. CDR1 and CDR2 from the germline V gene are SGHRS and YFSETQ.

This chain connects TRBV15 to TRBJ2-2; D unclear. CDR1 and CDR2 (germline): LNHNV, YYDKDF (reference sequence). The CDR3 is 16 residues long. With 0 bases removed from V and 4 bases from J, the gap between germline ends came to 12 bases. The CDR3 DNA sequence: TGTGCCACCAGCAGAGAAAAAGGTCGGAGCACCGGGGAGCTGTTTTTT. Its translation is CATSREKGRSTGELFF.

The V gene is TRBV3-1 (or the pseudogene TRBV3-2), the J gene TRBJ2-1; 9 positions agree with TRBD1. V trimming: 3 bases; J trimming: 8 bases; junction bases outside the gene matches: 11. Per germline, CDR1 LGHDT and CDR2 YNNKEL (reference sequence). The CDR3 sequence is 16 residues long. CDR3 nucleotide sequence: TGTGCCAGCAGCCAGTATTCCGGGACAGGGTCCGATGAGCAGTTCTTC. Translating it yields CASSQYSGTGSDEQFF.

This clone occurred once. This rearrangement joins TRBV27 to TRBJ2-5; 7 bases match TRBD2. J lost 5 bases, V lost 2 bases, and 2 bases had no gene match. Germline V gives CDR1 MNHEY, CDR2 SMNVEV (reference sequence). The CDR3 sequence is 13 residues long. CDR3 DNA: TGTGCCAGCAGTTTAAGGGGAGGGGAGACCCAGTACTTC. This gives the protein CASSLRGGETQYF.

The chain joins TRBV4-1 to TRBJ1-1; perhaps TRBD1 as D (6 bases). Between the trimmed V and J ends, which lost 6 bases and 5 bases, there was a span of 34 bases. Germline V CDR1 and CDR2: MGHRA, YSYEKL. This CDR3 contains 20 residues. The CDR3 coding sequence is TGCGCCAGCAGACCTGACTCGGCATGGGGGAGGGGGATCGGTTTGACTGAAGCTTTCTTT. The encoded protein is CASRPDSAWGRGIGLTEAFF.

This clone was counted only a few times. V gene TRBV23-1 combines with J gene TRBJ1-1, with TRBD1 matching over 11 bases. TRBV23-1 is designated an ORF whose function remains uncertain. The CDR3 totals 16 residues. V dropped 0 bases and J dropped 5; count of bases not matched to a gene: 5. The CDR3: CASSQSRGQGETEAFF. The CDR3 DNA follows: TGCGCCAGCAGTCAATCAAGGGGACAGGGGGAGACTGAAGCTTTCTTT.

The chain has TRBV9 and TRBJ2-3, with 12 bases identical to TRBD1. This CDR3 spans 18 amino acids. Germline V gives CDR1 SGDLS, CDR2 YYNGEE. The junction had 9 bases not matched to a gene; V was cut back by 4 bases and J by 0 bases. The CDR3 DNA follows: TGTGCCAGCAGCCCCCCGGGACAGGGGGCCCTAAGCACAGATACGCAGTATTTT. Translated: CASSPPGQGALSTDTQYF. Full variable domain (outside the CDR3, taken from reference TRBV9 and TRBJ2-3): DSGVTQTPKHLITATGQRVTLRCSPRSGDLSVYWYQQSLDQGLQFLIQYYNGEERAKGNILERFSAQQFPDLHSELNLSSLELGDSALYFCASSPPGQGALSTDTQYFGPGTRLTVL.

The chain joins TRBV7-7 to TRBJ2-3; tentatively, D is TRBD2 (6 bases). Germline lookup yields CDR1 SSHAT and CDR2 FNYEAQ (reference sequence). The CDR3 length is 19 residues. V was pared by 0 bases and J by 2 bases, with 21 bases between. CDR3 in DNA: TGTGCCAGCAGCTTAGCGCTAACGGGGGTTCCCCCGACCACAGATACGCAGTATTTT. Residues: CASSLALTGVPPTTDTQYF.

The J gene is TRBJ2-1, the V gene TRBV5-1, with no clear D. CDR3 length equals 12 residues. CDR1 SGHRS and CDR2 YFSETQ come from the germline V gene. V gave up 0 bases and J gave up 6 bases, with 4 bases separating them. CDR3 bases: TGCGCCAGCAGCTTGGGGCTCAATGAGCAGTTCTTC. This encodes CASSLGLNEQFF.

There are a few counts of this clone. The chain uses TRBV2 and TRBJ2-1; 8 nucleotides match TRBD2. J was trimmed by 14 bases and V by 7 bases; bases with no gene match: 4. Germline CDR1 is SNHLY and CDR2 is FYNNEI. The CDR3 contains 10 residues. The CDR3: CASKSGGKFF. CDR3 bases: TGTGCCAGCAAATCGGGAGGGAAGTTCTTC.

This clone was observed a few times. The chain uses TRBV5-1 and TRBJ1-1, with a weak D call TRBD1 (6 bases). Germline assignment: CDR1 SGHRS and CDR2 YFSETQ. V shed 6 bases and J shed 0 bases, with 15 bases lying between them. The CDR3 length is 15 residues. CDR3 residues: CASTLDSGMNTEAFF. In nucleotides, the CDR3 is TGCGCCAGCACTCTGGACAGCGGTATGAACACTGAAGCTTTCTTT.